Below are 23 T cell receptor beta chains sequenced from a single sample in a study of vaccination effects on CD4 cells after COVID-19. Some clones are missing from TCRdb's copy, which holds only in-frame ones; the method was immunoSEQ multiplex PCR. The sample has fewer than 55,000 clones; more than 70% are singletons. Antigen-specific CD4+ T cells were first expanded with viral peptide pools by the ViraFEST assay and only then sequenced. When around ten days of culture had elapsed, CD4+ T cells were isolated. Each vaccine recipient was nucleocapsid antibody negative and had no prior SARS-CoV-2 infection. Antigens of these TCRs are unknown. The sample in question was CD4+ T cells from PBMCs cultured with HCoV-OC43 spike peptides, obtained before COVID-19 vaccination. Subset meaning: HCoV-OC43 spike overlapping peptide pool stimulation. All receptors come from a human donor who received a COVID-19 vaccine.

The genes are TRBV24-1 and TRBJ2-2, with unresolved D. Per the germline V gene, CDR1 is KGHDR and CDR2 is SFDVKD. V was pared by 4 bases and J by 7 bases, with 9 bases between. This CDR3 has 13 residues. DNA for the CDR3: TGTGCCACCAGTGACCCGCCGGGCGGGGAGCTGTTTTTT. It specifies CATSDPPGGELFF.

This clone appeared once. The chain couples TRBV7-2 to TRBJ1-5; 7 nucleotides match TRBD1. In germline, CDR1 is SGHTA, CDR2 FQGNSA. Trimming removed 1 base from V and 5 bases from J; junction bases left unmatched: 2. The CDR3 extends over 14 amino acids. The CDR3 loop reads CASSLGQGDQPQHF. Written as DNA, the CDR3 is TGTGCCAGCAGCTTAGGGCAGGGGGATCAGCCCCAGCATTTT.

The sample holds a few counts of this clone. The V and J genes are TRBV9 and TRBJ2-3; 8 bases fit TRBD2. The V segment lost 1 base and the J segment 4 bases; nucleotides outside the gene matches: 5. This CDR3 has 15 residues. Germline CDR1 reads SGDLS; CDR2 reads YYNGEE. CDR3 nucleotide sequence: TGTGCCAGCAGCGTATCGGGGGGGCCCCCAGATACGCAGTATTTT. Its protein is CASSVSGGPPDTQYF.

The chain employs TRBV5-1 and TRBJ2-5; TRBD1 is a possible D gene (6 bases). In germline, CDR1 is SGHRS, CDR2 YFSETQ. The CDR3 length is 14 residues. Trimming removed 2 bases from V and 1 base from J, with 9 bases in between. CDR3 region: CASSFQGTQETQYF. CDR3 nucleotides: TGCGCCAGCAGCTTTCAGGGGACCCAAGAGACCCAGTACTTC.

V gene TRBV7-3 combines with J gene TRBJ2-2, with a possible D match to TRBD1 (7 bases). Germline CDR1 is SGHTA and CDR2 is FQGTGA. CDR3 length: 17 amino acids. Trimming shortened V by 1 base and J by 4 bases, and 16 bases separated the two germline ends. The CDR3 loop is CASSLIGGGPSTGELFF. The CDR3 DNA sequence: TGTGCCAGCAGCTTAATTGGAGGGGGCCCTTCCACCGGGGAGCTGTTTTTT.

The chain is built from TRBV6-1 and TRBJ1-5; no definite D call. The CDR3 has 15 residues. From germline, CDR1 is MNHNS and CDR2 SASEGT. The V and J ends lost 2 bases and 0 bases respectively, with 8 bases between them. Here the CDR3 reads CASSEQRNSNQPQHF. CDR3 sequence (DNA): TGTGCCAGCAGTGAACAGCGTAATAGCAATCAGCCCCAGCATTTT.

The V call is TRBV18, the J call TRBJ1-3; D is unresolved. Germline CDR1 is KGHSH and CDR2 is LQKENI. Trimming removed 5 bases at V and 2 bases at J, with 16 bases between. The CDR3 is 16 amino acids. The CDR3 here is CASSSPRKTAGNTIYF. The CDR3 coding sequence is TGTGCCAGCTCATCGCCACGTAAGACGGCTGGAAACACCATATATTTT.

The rearrangement joins TRBV4-2 to TRBJ2-7; TRBD1 matches at 9 bases. Germline values: CDR1 LGHNA, CDR2 YNFKEQ. Losses at the gene ends were 2 bases for V and 2 bases for J; bases not matched to a gene: 4. The length of the CDR3 is 15 residues. CDR3 coding DNA: TGTGCCAGCAGCCAACGGACAGGGGTTGCCTACGAGCAGTACGTC. Translated: CASSQRTGVAYEQYV.

The chain uses TRBV2 and TRBJ2-5; TRBD2 aligns across 9 bases. Germline CDR1 is SNHLY and CDR2 is FYNNEI. The V segment lost 8 bases and the J segment 4 bases; nucleotides outside the gene matches: 11. The length of the CDR3 is 15 residues. The CDR3 bases are TGTGCCAGCGGGGGAGGTAGCGGGGGCTCAGAGACCCAGTACTTC. Protein product: CASGGGSGGSETQYF.

The chain is built from TRBV4-1 and TRBJ2-5, with 12 bases identical to TRBD1. CDR3 size: 14 residues. Losses at the gene ends were 5 bases for V and 5 bases for J; bases not matched to a gene: 3. Germline-derived CDR1 and CDR2 are MGHRA and YSYEKL. CDR3 sequence (DNA): TGCGCCAGCAGCTGGGACAGGGGGCGTGAGACCCAGTACTTC. Translation: CASSWDRGRETQYF.

This clone occurred once. This chain uses TRBV29-1 with TRBJ1-4; D unclear. Trimming removed 5 bases at V and 7 bases at J, with 14 bases between. The CDR3 is 13 amino acids. Germline V CDR1 and CDR2: SQVTM, ANQGSEA. CDR3 bases: TGCAGCGTTCTGGTAGGACCGCTTGAAAAACTGTTTTTT. Protein: CSVLVGPLEKLFF. The full variable domain, completed using reference TRBV29-1 and TRBJ1-4, is SAVISQKPSRDICQRGTSLTIQCQVDSQVTMMFWYRQQPGQSLTLIATANQGSEATYESGFVIDKFPISRPNLTFSTLTVSNMSPEDSSIYLCSVLVGPLEKLFFGSGTQLSVL.

The V call is TRBV2, the J call TRBJ2-5; D possibly matches TRBD1 or TRBD2 (5 bases each). CDR1 is SNHLY, CDR2 FYNNEI, per germline. The CDR3 is made up of 12 amino acids. Between the trimmed V and J ends, which lost 6 bases and 6 bases, there was a span of 11 bases. The CDR3 bases are TGTGCCAGCAGAGGGACGGCCAAGACCCAGTACTTC. It codes for CASRGTAKTQYF.

J is TRBJ2-2 and V is TRBV7-2; 13 bases align to TRBD2. The CDR3 is 15 amino acids. Looked up from germline, CDR1 is SGHTA and CDR2 is FQGNSA. After removal of 4 bases from V and 7 bases from J, the junction contained 3 bases not matched to a gene. The CDR3 coding sequence is TGTGCCAGCAGCTACCGACTAGCGGGGGGCGGGGAGCTGTTTTTT. Residues: CASSYRLAGGGELFF.

The genes are TRBV6-4 and TRBJ1-1, with D uncertain. The CDR3 contains 16 residues. Trimming pared 6 bases from V and 7 bases from J, leaving 24 bases between. Looked up from germline, CDR1 is MRHNA and CDR2 is SNTAGT. In DNA form, the CDR3 reads TGTGCCAGCAGCAACGGACCCGGACCAAAGAGTAGTGAAGCTTTCTTT. Its translation is CASSNGPGPKSSEAFF.

A few counts support this clone. This chain links TRBV27 with TRBJ1-2; 10 nucleotides line up with TRBD1. There are 17 residues in the CDR3. CDR1 MNHEY and CDR2 SMNVEV come from the germline V gene (reference sequence). Losses at the gene ends were 1 base for V and 3 bases for J; bases not matched to a gene: 8. For the CDR3, the DNA is TGTGCCAGCAGTTTATATCCCGGCGGACAGGGGGACTATGGCTACACCTTC. This translates into CASSLYPGGQGDYGYTF.

This sequence joins TRBV29-1 and TRBJ2-3; the D gene is possibly TRBD2 (7 bases). V was clipped by 7 bases and J by 4 bases, with 21 bases between them. The CDR3 has 15 residues. Germline loops: CDR1 SQVTM, CDR2 ANQGSEA. The CDR3 protein is CSGDGGQGSPDTQYF. DNA for the CDR3: TGCAGCGGGGACGGGGGGCAGGGGAGTCCAGATACGCAGTATTTT.

This chain uses TRBV2 with TRBJ1-4, with 10 nucleotides matching TRBD1. CDR1 is SNHLY and CDR2 is FYNNEI in the germline V gene. The CDR3 consists of 15 residues. J was trimmed by 5 bases and V by 1 base; bases with no gene match: 1. In DNA, the CDR3 is TGTGCCAGCAGTGAAGGGACAGGGGGAAATGAAAAACTGTTTTTT. Its protein product is CASSEGTGGNEKLFF.

The rearrangement joins TRBV2 to TRBJ2-5; D is uncertain. The ends were cut back, 0 bases at V and 10 bases at J, with 9 bases in the middle. Germline CDR1 and CDR2: SNHLY and FYNNEI. The CDR3 has 12 amino acids. The CDR3, as DNA: TGTGCCAGCAGTGAAGCAGGGATTGGCCAGTACTTC. Its protein product is CASSEAGIGQYF. Full variable domain (missing parts from reference TRBV2 and TRBJ2-5): EPEVTQTPSHQVTQMGQEVILRCVPISNHLYFYWYRQILGQKVEFLVSFYNNEISEKSEIFDDQFSVERPDGSNFTLKIRSTKLEDSAMYFCASSEAGIGQYFGPGTRLLVL.

The chain carries TRBV19 and TRBJ1-2; 9 bases line up with TRBD1. The CDR3 spans 14 residues. CDR1 and CDR2 (germline): LNHDA, SQIVND (reference sequence). J was trimmed by 5 bases and V by 5 bases; bases with no gene match: 6. The CDR3 protein is CASSVTGGAYGYTF. The DNA for the CDR3 is TGTGCCAGTAGTGTTACAGGGGGCGCGTATGGCTACACCTTC.

The chain carries TRBV5-1 and TRBJ1-4; 7 positions agree with TRBD1. CDR1 SGHRS and CDR2 YFSETQ come from the germline V gene. This CDR3 is built from 15 residues. The V and J ends lost 4 bases and 3 bases, in that order; junction bases with no gene match: 6. Here the CDR3 DNA reads TGCGCCAGCAGCGAAACGGGACAGCCTAATGAAAAACTGTTTTTT. It codes for CASSETGQPNEKLFF.

J is TRBJ2-1 and V is TRBV11-2; 10 nucleotides line up with TRBD2. This CDR3 spans 17 amino acids. Germline CDR1 and CDR2: SGHAT and FQNNGV. V shed 4 bases and J 5 bases; nucleotides not matched to a gene: 11. CDR3 sequence: CASSSDGLAGADNEQFF. The CDR3 DNA reads as TGTGCCAGCAGCTCGGACGGGCTAGCGGGGGCTGACAATGAGCAGTTCTTC.

V and J are TRBV18 and TRBJ2-5; possibly TRBD2 for D (6 bases). V was pared by 1 base and J by 0 bases, with 15 bases between. There are 17 residues in the CDR3. The germline V gene encodes CDR1 KGHSH and CDR2 LQKENI. The DNA of the CDR3 is TGTGCCAGCTCACCACTCGGCGGGACCCTTTACCAAGAGACCCAGTACTTC. Translated, it gives CASSPLGGTLYQETQYF.

V gene TRBV5-1 combines with J gene TRBJ2-3; D remains unclear. V shed 0 bases and J shed 6 bases, with 5 bases lying between them. The germline CDR1 and CDR2 sequences are SGHRS and YFSETQ. The CDR3 is 12 residues long. CDR3 protein: CASSLAGDTQYF. In nucleotides, the CDR3 is TGCGCCAGCAGCTTGGCCGGGGATACGCAGTATTTT.